Presented here are 2 T cell receptor beta chains from one specimen sequenced in a study of identical twins. TCRdb re-called the 5' RACE reads through MiXCR, storing one row per CDR3 protein. Among roughly 240,000 distinct CDR3 sequences, roughly 7.5% were seen once, and the ten largest hold roughly 5.4%. This sample also appeared in a second study, on yellow fever vaccine responses in identical twins.

The material sequenced was CD8+ T cells sorted from blood. Receptor source: a woman aged 18-29 years in good health.

V usage is TRBV9 and J usage is TRBJ1-1; D ambiguous. The V end lost 0 bases, the J end lost 7 bases, and 4 bases lay between the germline ends. This CDR3 has 11 residues. Germline CDR1 SGDLS, CDR2 YYNGEE. CDR3 sequence (DNA): TGTGCCAGCAGCGTAGGAGTTGAAGCTTTCTTT. Amino acid sequence: CASSVGVEAFF.

Many counts were recorded for this clonotype. The chain employs TRBV5-1 and TRBJ2-7; no clear D. CDR1 is SGHRS and CDR2 is YFSETQ in the germline V gene. V was cut by 5 bases and J by 5 bases, with 17 bases left in between. The CDR3 is 14 amino acids. The DNA for the CDR3 is TGCGCCAGCAGTCATGCAACGTGGCGTGACGAGCAGTACGTC. It yields the protein CASSHATWRDEQYV.